These 18 T cell receptor beta chains share one sample of origin, sequenced in a study of T cell clonotyping in hematopoietic cell transplantation. TCRdb keeps only in-frame clones here, not all; method: immunoSEQ multiplex PCR. The table records about 12,000 clones, about 93% of them present only once. The specimen sequenced was peripheral blood mononuclear cells. The receptors derive from a man aged 25-45 years in good health. Some clones in this sample may be carry-over from other donors' samples.

V is TRBV23-1 and J is TRBJ1-1; D gene ambiguous. TRBV23-1 is annotated as an ORF whose role is uncertain. The CDR3 has 12 amino acids. V was pared by 0 bases and J by 6 bases, with 5 bases between. The CDR3 spells CASSQSFPEAFF. The CDR3 DNA reads TGCGCCAGCAGTCAATCTTTCCCTGAAGCTTTCTTT.

This clone was counted only a few times. The V call is TRBV6-4, the J call TRBJ2-1, with a tentative D call TRBD2 (8 bases). The CDR3 has 14 residues. Trimming shortened V by 6 bases and J by 8 bases, and 17 bases separated the two germline ends. The germline V gene encodes CDR1 MRHNA and CDR2 SNTAGT. CDR3 residues: CASRTGTAGDEQFF. The CDR3 DNA is TGTGCCAGCAGAACAGGGACAGCGGGGGATGAGCAGTTCTTC.

The rearrangement uses TRBV6-7 and TRBJ1-3; D may be TRBD1 (5 bases). TRBV6-7 is filed as an ORF, its function uncertain. The length of the CDR3 is 20 residues. V dropped 0 bases and J dropped 0 bases, with 21 bases sitting between them. The CDR3 bases are TGTGCCAGCAGTTACTCCCCGGGGACGGCGCTCGAAAGCTCTGGAAACACCATATATTTT. Translation gives CASSYSPGTALESSGNTIYF.

This chain joins TRBV5-4 and TRBJ2-3; D call uncertain. V gave up 3 bases and J gave up 5 bases, with 16 bases separating them. CDR3 size: 15 residues. Germline values: CDR1 SGHNT, CDR2 YYREEE (reference sequence). The CDR3 region is CASSSPGLWGDTQYF. CDR3 DNA sequence: TGTGCCAGCAGCTCACCGGGCCTTTGGGGAGATACGCAGTATTTT.

The chain links TRBV5-1 to TRBJ2-7, with 9 bases fitting TRBD1. This CDR3 is built from 15 residues. Trimming removed 1 base from V and 5 bases from J; junction bases left unmatched: 7. Germline V gene sequence: CDR1 SGHRS, CDR2 YFSETQ. CDR3 sequence reads: CASSLSQQGANEQYF. The CDR3 DNA reads TGCGCCAGCAGCTTGAGTCAACAGGGGGCCAACGAGCAGTACTTC.

This chain links TRBV2 with TRBJ1-2; D not resolved. CDR3 length equals 14 residues. Trimming took off 1 base at V and 4 bases at J, with 10 bases between the two ends. Germline V gene data show CDR1 as SNHLY and CDR2 as FYNNEI. CDR3 DNA sequence: TGTGCCAGCAGTGAAGGGCGCAGGTCCTATGGCTACACCTTC. This encodes CASSEGRRSYGYTF.

This chain joins TRBV19 and TRBJ1-5, with TRBD1 as a possible D gene (5 bases). CDR1 LNHDA and CDR2 SQIVND come from the germline V gene (reference sequence). The CDR3 spans 20 residues. Deletions cut 10 bases from V and 0 bases from J, with 31 bases between. The CDR3: CATRNGRQGRGPYSNQPQHF. The DNA for the CDR3 is TGTGCCACTAGGAACGGGCGGCAGGGACGAGGGCCCTATAGCAATCAGCCCCAGCATTTT.

V usage is TRBV7-2 and J usage is TRBJ2-6; 8 nucleotides line up with TRBD1. The CDR3 consists of 18 residues. CDR1 is SGHTA and CDR2 is FQGNSA in the germline V gene. V gave up 5 bases and J gave up 0 bases; unmatched junction bases: 9. The CDR3 coding sequence is TGTGCCAGCAGCCCGGGGACAGGCTTCAACTCTGGGGCCAACGTCCTGACTTTC. Amino acid sequence: CASSPGTGFNSGANVLTF.

The chain joins TRBV29-1 to TRBJ2-1; the match to TRBD2 covers 14 bases. This CDR3 contains 15 residues. Germline CDR1 is SQVTM and CDR2 is ANQGSEA. After removal of 3 bases from V and 5 bases from J, the junction contained 3 bases not matched to a gene. In DNA, the CDR3 is TGCAGCGTTGATCGGACTAGCGGGAGGAACAATGAGCAGTTCTTC. Translated: CSVDRTSGRNNEQFF.

This clone showed up just once. The V and J genes are TRBV6-6 and TRBJ1-2; D gene uncertain. Germline V CDR1 and CDR2: MNHNY, SVGAGI (reference sequence). This CDR3 spans 12 amino acids. V lost 4 bases, J lost 1 base, and 4 bases lay in between. The CDR3 coding sequence is TGTGCCAGCAGTTCGTATAACTATGGCTACACCTTC. Its protein product is CASSSYNYGYTF.

The J gene is TRBJ2-2, the V gene TRBV6-4; perhaps D is TRBD1 or TRBD2 (6 bases each). CDR3 size: 14 residues. The germline gives CDR1 MRHNA, CDR2 SNTAGT. Trimming removed 2 bases from V and 4 bases from J, with 8 bases in between. The DNA for the CDR3 is TGTGCCAGCAGTGACGGGGGGCCCACCGGGGAGCTGTTTTTT. Protein: CASSDGGPTGELFF.

The chain combines TRBV19 with TRBJ2-3; 12 nucleotides line up with TRBD1. Per the germline V gene, CDR1 is LNHDA and CDR2 is SQIVND (reference sequence). This CDR3 is 15 amino acids long. V shed 4 bases, J shed 8 bases, and the junction held 7 bases outside the gene matches. The CDR3, as DNA: TGTGCCAGTAGTAGGGGGGGACAGGGGGCGATTACGCAGTATTTT. This codes for CASSRGGQGAITQYF. Variable domain in full (rest from reference TRBV19 and TRBJ2-3): DGGITQSPKYLFRKEGQNVTLSCEQNLNHDAMYWYRQDPGQGLRLIYYSQIVNDFQKGDIAEGYSVSREKKESFPLTVTSAQKNPTAFYLCASSRGGQGAITQYFGPGTRLTVL.

The gene calls are TRBV25-1 and TRBJ1-6; D unresolved. CDR3 size: 15 residues. CDR1 and CDR2 from the germline V gene are MGHDK and SYGVNS. V was cut by 4 bases and J by 6 bases, with 13 bases left in between. CDR3 coding DNA: TGTGCCAGCAGTGGACAAGGACTGATTAATTCACCCCTCCACTTT. This translates into CASSGQGLINSPLHF.

The rearrangement links TRBV4-1 to TRBJ2-7, with D unclear. Germline CDR1 reads MGHRA; CDR2 reads YSYEKL. V was cut by 5 bases and J by 1 base, with 9 bases left in between. This CDR3 contains 13 residues. CDR3 residues: CASSSTSSYEQYF. The DNA for the CDR3 is TGCGCCAGCAGCAGCACATCGTCCTACGAGCAGTACTTC.

The rearrangement joins TRBV2 to TRBJ1-2; possibly TRBD1 for D (5 bases). The germline V gene has CDR1 SNHLY and CDR2 FYNNEI. The V end lost 5 bases, the J end lost 7 bases, and 17 bases lay between the germline ends. There are 14 residues in the CDR3. The CDR3 spells CASSQKSGAFGYTF. In DNA, the CDR3 is TGTGCCAGCAGTCAAAAAAGTGGGGCGTTTGGCTACACCTTC. The full variable domain, with the rest looked up from reference TRBV2 and TRBJ1-2, is EPEVTQTPSHQVTQMGQEVILRCVPISNHLYFYWYRQILGQKVEFLVSFYNNEISEKSEIFDDQFSVERPDGSNFTLKIRSTKLEDSAMYFCASSQKSGAFGYTFGSGTRLTVV.

The chain carries TRBV9 and TRBJ1-2; D not resolved. CDR3 length equals 15 residues. Trimming left V 0 bases short and J 2 bases short, with 11 bases between. In germline, CDR1 is SGDLS, CDR2 YYNGEE. CDR3 DNA sequence: TGTGCCAGCAGCGTAGCTACGGGTGGAAACTATGGCTACACCTTC. It codes for CASSVATGGNYGYTF.

This clone has a handful of counts. The chain joins TRBV9 to TRBJ1-1, with 7 bases fitting TRBD1. Germline CDR1 reads SGDLS; CDR2 reads YYNGEE. CDR3 size: 13 residues. V dropped 0 bases and J dropped 5; count of bases not matched to a gene: 1. The CDR3 DNA is TGTGCCAGCAGCGTAGAGGGGGCTACTGAAGCTTTCTTT. Translating it yields CASSVEGATEAFF.

The chain uses TRBV14 and TRBJ1-1; 9 bases are shared with TRBD1. In germline, CDR1 is SGHDN, CDR2 FVKESK. The CDR3 runs to 15 residues. J was trimmed by 6 bases and V by 2 bases; bases with no gene match: 7. CDR3 amino acids: CASSQSRQGVSEAFF. CDR3 sequence (DNA): TGTGCCAGCAGCCAAAGTCGACAGGGGGTATCTGAAGCTTTCTTT.